A single sample is the source of the 25 T cell receptor beta chains below, sequenced in a study of blood T cell repertoires in COVID-19. TCRdb keeps only in-frame clones here, not all; method: immunoSEQ multiplex PCR. The sample includes 80,000 to 95,000 clones, approximately 81% of them seen just once. Sequencing was performed on peripheral blood. The receptors originated from a man older than 75 with acute or convalescent COVID-19.

V usage is TRBV5-1 and J usage is TRBJ1-2; tentative D call: TRBD1 (5 bases). The CDR3 is 15 residues long. The V gene's germline CDR1 is SGHRS and CDR2 YFSETQ. V dropped 2 bases and J dropped 0 bases, with 11 bases sitting between them. The CDR3 nucleotides are TGCGCCAGCAGCTTCGGGGGAGTGACTAACTATGGCTACACCTTC. Protein sequence: CASSFGGVTNYGYTF.

This chain uses TRBV20-1 with TRBJ2-7; 9 nucleotides agree with TRBD2. CDR3 length equals 15 residues. The germline V gene has CDR1 DFQATT and CDR2 SNEGSKA (reference sequence). V was clipped by 3 bases and J by 2 bases; unmatched bases: 8. CDR3 nucleotides: TGCAGTGCTAGTGACGCGGGAGGGCCTACCTACGAGCAGTACTTC. Its protein is CSASDAGGPTYEQYF.

This chain connects TRBV11-2 to TRBJ1-4; D call uncertain. Between the trimmed V and J ends, which lost 5 bases and 3 bases, there was a span of 10 bases. The CDR3 covers 14 residues. CDR1 and CDR2 (germline): SGHAT, FQNNGV. CDR3 protein: CASSPDWANEKLFF. The CDR3 DNA reads TGTGCCAGCAGCCCGGACTGGGCTAATGAAAAACTGTTTTTT.

The V gene is TRBV28, the J gene TRBJ1-5; D might be TRBD1 (5 bases). The CDR3 contains 13 residues. Germline V gives CDR1 MDHEN, CDR2 SYDVKM. With 5 bases removed from V and 7 bases from J, the gap between germline ends came to 12 bases. The CDR3 reads CASSRDLAQPQHF. The CDR3 region has the DNA TGTGCCAGCAGTCGGGACTTGGCACAGCCCCAGCATTTT.

In this sample, this clone turned up once. CDR3 region: CASSLVVPGQETQYF. DNA for the CDR3: TGCGCCAGCAGCTTGGTGGTTCCAGGGCAAGAGACCCAGTACTTC. The V call is TRBV5-1, the J call TRBJ2-5, with TRBD1 as a possible D gene (5 bases). CDR3 length: 15 amino acids. Germline loops: CDR1 SGHRS, CDR2 YFSETQ. The V end was cut by 0 bases, the J end by 2 bases, with 11 bases between.

This chain links TRBV7-3 with TRBJ2-2; 10 nucleotides match TRBD1. Unmatched junction bases numbered 14, after V lost 4 bases and J lost 6 bases. This CDR3 comprises 18 residues. Germline V gives CDR1 SGHTA, CDR2 FQGTGA. CDR3 sequence reads: CASSSARIGTGAAGELFF. The CDR3 region has the DNA TGTGCCAGCAGCTCAGCTCGAATCGGGACAGGGGCAGCCGGGGAGCTGTTTTTT.

V usage is TRBV29-1 and J usage is TRBJ2-5, with TRBD1 matching over 7 bases. V was pared by 6 bases and J by 2 bases, with 3 bases of the junction left unmatched. Germline-derived CDR1 and CDR2 are SQVTM and ANQGSEA. The CDR3 has 12 residues. CDR3 loop: CSVRQGQETQYF. The CDR3 coding sequence is TGCAGCGTCAGACAGGGACAAGAGACCCAGTACTTC.

This chain connects TRBV19 to TRBJ1-2; possibly TRBD1 for D (6 bases). V lost 3 bases to trimming and J lost 3 bases, with 14 bases between them. Germline assignment: CDR1 LNHDA and CDR2 SQIVND (reference sequence). CDR3 size: 15 residues. As DNA, the CDR3 is TGTGCCAGTAGTATGCAGGGGCCGTGGGACTATGGCTACACCTTC. Its translation is CASSMQGPWDYGYTF.

This clone occurred a few times. The chain recombines TRBV7-8 with TRBJ2-1; 7 nucleotides agree with TRBD2. This CDR3 region has 13 residues. The junction had 3 bases not matched to a gene; V was cut back by 5 bases and J by 5 bases. CDR1 SGHVS and CDR2 FQNEAQ come from the germline V gene. Written as DNA, the CDR3 is TGTGCCAGCAGCATAACTAGCGACAATGAGCAGTTCTTC. This gives the protein CASSITSDNEQFF.

The chain joins TRBV11-2 to TRBJ1-3; D gene uncertain. Between the trimmed V and J ends, which lost 0 bases and 2 bases, there was a span of 11 bases. This CDR3 has 16 residues. Germline CDR1 and CDR2: SGHAT and FQNNGV. The CDR3 DNA sequence: TGTGCCAGCAGCTTAGATCGCGGGTTCGCTGGAAACACCATATATTTT. Translation: CASSLDRGFAGNTIYF.

The genes are TRBV5-1 and TRBJ2-2; 9 nucleotides align to TRBD2. From germline, CDR1 is SGHRS and CDR2 YFSETQ. The V gene end was trimmed by 4 bases and the J gene end by 0 bases; junction bases not matched to a gene: 4. There are 16 residues in the CDR3. The DNA for the CDR3 is TGCGCCAGCAGCGTTTTAGCGGGAGCGAACACCGGGGAGCTGTTTTTT. Translated, it gives CASSVLAGANTGELFF. The full variable domain, in which reference TRBV5-1 and TRBJ2-2 provide the parts outside the CDR3, is KAGVTQTPRYLIKTRGQQVTLSCSPISGHRSVSWYQQTPGQGLQFLFEYFSETQRNKGNFPGRFSGRQFSNSRSEMNVSTLELGDSALYLCASSVLAGANTGELFFGEGSRLTVL.

V and J are TRBV7-2 and TRBJ1-1; 12 bases agree with TRBD1. This CDR3 has 18 residues. V dropped 4 bases and J dropped 2; count of bases not matched to a gene: 11. Germline-derived CDR1 and CDR2 are SGHTA and FQGNSA. Here the CDR3 reads CASSSNQPGQGANTEAFF. Written as DNA, the CDR3 is TGTGCCAGCAGCTCGAACCAACCGGGACAGGGGGCAAACACTGAAGCTTTCTTT.

This clone came up a few times. The chain combines TRBV5-1 with TRBJ1-1, with a tentative D call TRBD1 (5 bases). Trimming cost V 4 bases and J 6 bases, with 19 bases left between them. Germline values: CDR1 SGHRS, CDR2 YFSETQ. This CDR3 contains 15 residues. This CDR3 is CASSRGEEYRPEAFF. CDR3 coding DNA: TGCGCCAGCAGCCGGGGGGAGGAGTACAGGCCTGAAGCTTTCTTT.

The V call is TRBV5-8, the J call TRBJ1-3; TRBD1 agrees at 8 bases. J gave up 4 bases and V 2 bases, and 5 bases lay outside the gene matches. Germline V gene data show CDR1 as SGHTS and CDR2 as YDEGEE. The CDR3 extends over 15 amino acids. CDR3 loop: CASSFDRGGGNTIYF. CDR3 nucleotide sequence: TGTGCCAGCAGCTTTGACAGGGGAGGCGGAAACACCATATATTTT.

The chain has TRBV2 and TRBJ2-3, with 7 bases lining up with TRBD1. Losses at the gene ends were 4 bases for V and 0 bases for J; bases not matched to a gene: 7. This CDR3 spans 16 amino acids. Germline CDR1 reads SNHLY; CDR2 reads FYNNEI. The CDR3 loop is CASSVVGTASTDTQYF. In nucleotides, the CDR3 is TGTGCCAGCAGTGTCGTAGGGACAGCAAGCACAGATACGCAGTATTTT.

The chain couples TRBV20-1 to TRBJ2-7, with 8 bases fitting TRBD1. Germline trimming cut 3 bases from V and 3 bases from J; bases unmatched to any gene: 10. The CDR3 totals 15 residues. Germline CDR1 reads DFQATT; CDR2 reads SNEGSKA (reference sequence). CDR3 nucleotides: TGCAGTGCTAGTGAGACCGGGACAGGTAACTACGAGCAGTACTTC. Translating gives CSASETGTGNYEQYF.

This clone was detected only a few times. The chain links TRBV5-5 to TRBJ2-7; a possible D gene is TRBD1 (5 bases). This CDR3 region has 12 residues. Germline loops: CDR1 SGHKS, CDR2 YYEKEE (reference sequence). Trimming pared 4 bases from V and 4 bases from J, leaving 9 bases between. The CDR3: CASSGAQYEQYF. The DNA of the CDR3 is TGTGCCAGCAGCGGGGCGCAATACGAGCAGTACTTC.

The J gene is TRBJ2-7, the V gene TRBV7-3; tentative D call: TRBD2 (7 bases). This CDR3 comprises 14 residues. Trimming shortened V by 0 bases and J by 7 bases, and 13 bases separated the two germline ends. Germline CDR1 SGHTA, CDR2 FQGTGA. The CDR3 protein is CASSLTRGAREQYF. As DNA, the CDR3 is TGTGCCAGCAGCTTAACTCGGGGGGCGCGTGAGCAGTACTTC.

This clone showed up just a few times. The genes are TRBV6-5 and TRBJ1-6, with D possibly being TRBD1 (6 bases). Trimming removed 0 bases at V and 10 bases at J, with 13 bases between. Per germline, CDR1 MNHEY and CDR2 SVGAGI. There are 15 residues in the CDR3. The CDR3 DNA reads TGTGCCAGCAGTTACTCTACAGGGCGTAGATCACCCCTCCACTTT. Its translation is CASSYSTGRRSPLHF.

V usage is TRBV30 and J usage is TRBJ1-1; D not resolved. Germline V gene lookup returns CDR1 GTSNPN and CDR2 SVGIG (reference sequence). Trimming left V 8 bases short and J 0 bases short, with 19 bases between. The CDR3 extends over 15 amino acids. CDR3 nucleotides: TGTGCCACCACGAGGGCCACCGCAATGAACACTGAAGCTTTCTTT. As protein: CATTRATAMNTEAFF.

The V call is TRBV18, the J call TRBJ2-3, with a possible D match to TRBD1 (6 bases). The germline gives CDR1 KGHSH, CDR2 LQKENI. With 0 bases removed from V and 6 bases from J, the gap between germline ends came to 16 bases. CDR3 length: 16 amino acids. The CDR3 coding sequence is TGTGCCAGCTCACCACCGGGACACGTCTCCTCGGATACGCAGTATTTT. It is translated as CASSPPGHVSSDTQYF.

This chain links TRBV10-3 with TRBJ2-2, with TRBD1 identical over 8 bases. With 6 bases clipped from V and 1 base from J, the junction kept 1 base outside the gene matches. This CDR3 has 14 amino acids. The germline V gene encodes CDR1 ENHRY and CDR2 SYGVKD. This chain's CDR3 is CAISGQGNTGELFF. CDR3 nucleotide sequence: TGTGCCATCAGCGGACAGGGGAACACCGGGGAGCTGTTTTTT.

This clone appeared a few times. The V gene is TRBV2, the J gene TRBJ1-6, with a tentative D call TRBD1 (6 bases). Trimming shortened V by 2 bases and J by 8 bases, and 10 bases separated the two germline ends. The CDR3 has 14 residues. The V gene's germline CDR1 is SNHLY and CDR2 FYNNEI. The CDR3: CASSEQGWDSPLHF. In DNA, the CDR3 is TGTGCCAGCAGTGAACAGGGGTGGGATTCACCCCTCCACTTT. The full variable domain, its missing parts supplied by reference TRBV2 and TRBJ1-6, is EPEVTQTPSHQVTQMGQEVILRCVPISNHLYFYWYRQILGQKVEFLVSFYNNEISEKSEIFDDQFSVERPDGSNFTLKIRSTKLEDSAMYFCASSEQGWDSPLHFGNGTRLTVT.

V and J are TRBV3-1 (or the pseudogene TRBV3-2) and TRBJ1-2, with D maybe TRBD1 (6 bases). CDR1 is LGHDT and CDR2 is YNNKEL in the germline V gene (reference sequence). CDR3 length: 16 residues. V was trimmed by 1 base and J by 3 bases, leaving 15 bases between them. The CDR3, as DNA: TGTGCCAGCAGCCAAGGACCCAGGGGAGTTGACTATGGCTACACCTTC. Residues: CASSQGPRGVDYGYTF.

V and J are TRBV24-1 and TRBJ1-5, with 7 bases that match TRBD1. V shed 2 bases, J shed 3 bases, and the junction held 6 bases outside the gene matches. Germline V gene data show CDR1 as KGHDR and CDR2 as SFDVKD. The CDR3 is 16 amino acids. CDR3 region: CATSDSTQGTNQPQHF. For the CDR3, the DNA is TGTGCCACCAGTGATTCAACACAGGGGACCAATCAGCCCCAGCATTTT.